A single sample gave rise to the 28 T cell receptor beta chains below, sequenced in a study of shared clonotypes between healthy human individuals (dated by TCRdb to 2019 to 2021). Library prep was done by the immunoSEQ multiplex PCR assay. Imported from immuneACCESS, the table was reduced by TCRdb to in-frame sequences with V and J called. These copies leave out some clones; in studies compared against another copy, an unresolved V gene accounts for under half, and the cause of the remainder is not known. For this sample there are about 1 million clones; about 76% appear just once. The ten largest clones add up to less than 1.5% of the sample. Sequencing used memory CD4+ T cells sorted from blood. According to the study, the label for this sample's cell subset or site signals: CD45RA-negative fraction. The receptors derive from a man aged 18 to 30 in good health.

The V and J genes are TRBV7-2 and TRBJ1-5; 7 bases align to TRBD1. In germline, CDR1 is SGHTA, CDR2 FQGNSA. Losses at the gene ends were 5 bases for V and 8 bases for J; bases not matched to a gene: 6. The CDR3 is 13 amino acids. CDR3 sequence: CASSQGGSEPQHF. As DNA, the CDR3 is TGTGCCAGCAGCCAGGGGGGTAGCGAGCCCCAGCATTTT.

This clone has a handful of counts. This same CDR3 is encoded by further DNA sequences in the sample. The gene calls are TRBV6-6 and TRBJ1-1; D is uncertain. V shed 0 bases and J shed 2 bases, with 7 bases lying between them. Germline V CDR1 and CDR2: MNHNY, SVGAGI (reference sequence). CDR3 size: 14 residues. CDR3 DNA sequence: TGTGCCAGCAGTTACTCGGCAGGTAACACTGAAGCTTTCTTT. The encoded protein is CASSYSAGNTEAFF.

The CDR3 reads CASRPMGPRREKLFF. CDR3 DNA: TGTGCCAGCAGGCCGATGGGCCCAAGGCGGGAAAAACTGTTTTTT. The V and J genes are TRBV28 and TRBJ1-4; no reliable D call. Trimming left V 6 bases short and J 8 bases short, with 19 bases between. Germline V gene data show CDR1 as MDHEN and CDR2 as SYDVKM. This CDR3 comprises 15 residues.

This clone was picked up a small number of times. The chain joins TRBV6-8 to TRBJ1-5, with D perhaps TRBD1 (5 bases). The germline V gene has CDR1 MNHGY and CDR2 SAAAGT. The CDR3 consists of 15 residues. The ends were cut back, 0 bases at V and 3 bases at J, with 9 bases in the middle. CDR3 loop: CASSYSYRPNQPQHF. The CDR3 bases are TGTGCCAGCAGTTACTCGTACAGGCCCAATCAGCCCCAGCATTTT.

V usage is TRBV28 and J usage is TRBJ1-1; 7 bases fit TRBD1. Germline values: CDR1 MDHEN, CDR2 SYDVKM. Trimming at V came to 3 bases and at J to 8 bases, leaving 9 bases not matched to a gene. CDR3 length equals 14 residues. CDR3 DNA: TGTGCCAGCAGTTTCTTCGCGGGACAGCCAGAAGCTTTCTTT. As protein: CASSFFAGQPEAFF.

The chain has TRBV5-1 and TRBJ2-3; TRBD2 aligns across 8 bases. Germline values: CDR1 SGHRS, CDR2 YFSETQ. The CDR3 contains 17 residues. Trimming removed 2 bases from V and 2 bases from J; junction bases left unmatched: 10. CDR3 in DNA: TGCGCCAGCAGCTTTAATCGCGGGGGGCCTAACACAGATACGCAGTATTTT. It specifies CASSFNRGGPNTDTQYF.

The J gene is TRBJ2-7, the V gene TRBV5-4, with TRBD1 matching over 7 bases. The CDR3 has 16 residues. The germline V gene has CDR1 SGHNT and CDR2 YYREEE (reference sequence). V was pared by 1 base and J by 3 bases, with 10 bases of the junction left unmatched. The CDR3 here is CASSLTQDRSSYEQYF. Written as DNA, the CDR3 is TGTGCCAGCAGCTTGACCCAGGACAGGTCCAGCTACGAGCAGTACTTC.

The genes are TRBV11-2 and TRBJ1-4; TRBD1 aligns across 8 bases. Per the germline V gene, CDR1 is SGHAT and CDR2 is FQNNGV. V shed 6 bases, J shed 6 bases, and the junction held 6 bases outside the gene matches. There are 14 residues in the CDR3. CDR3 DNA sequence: TGTGCCAGCAGGCAGGGGGCTGAGGATGAAAAACTGTTTTTT. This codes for CASRQGAEDEKLFF.

In DNA, the CDR3 is TGTGCCAGCAGCCCCCCCGGCAGGGGGCCGGGAAACACCATATATTTT. Translating it yields CASSPPGRGPGNTIYF. The chain couples TRBV7-8 to TRBJ1-3; 8 nucleotides align to TRBD1. The CDR3 is made up of 16 amino acids. Germline V gene data show CDR1 as SGHVS and CDR2 as FQNEAQ. With 5 bases clipped from V and 4 bases from J, the junction kept 10 bases outside the gene matches.

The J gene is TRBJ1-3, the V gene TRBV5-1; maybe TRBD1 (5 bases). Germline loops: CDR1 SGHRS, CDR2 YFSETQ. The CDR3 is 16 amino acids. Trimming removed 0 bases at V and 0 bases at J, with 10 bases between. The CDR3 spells CASSLDEGASGNTIYF. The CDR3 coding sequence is TGCGCCAGCAGCTTGGATGAAGGGGCCTCTGGAAACACCATATATTTT. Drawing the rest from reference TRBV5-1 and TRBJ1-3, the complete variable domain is KAGVTQTPRYLIKTRGQQVTLSCSPISGHRSVSWYQQTPGQGLQFLFEYFSETQRNKGNFPGRFSGRQFSNSRSEMNVSTLELGDSALYLCASSLDEGASGNTIYFGEGSWLTVV.

CDR3 DNA: TGCGCCAGCAGTGTCTCCGCGGGGGCGGAGACCCAGTACTTC. Amino acid sequence: CASSVSAGAETQYF. The chain couples TRBV10-2 to TRBJ2-5; the D gene is possibly TRBD2 (7 bases). Germline V lookup: CDR1 WSHSY, CDR2 SAAADI. Trimming took off 4 bases at V and 5 bases at J, with 14 bases between the two ends. The CDR3 has 14 amino acids.

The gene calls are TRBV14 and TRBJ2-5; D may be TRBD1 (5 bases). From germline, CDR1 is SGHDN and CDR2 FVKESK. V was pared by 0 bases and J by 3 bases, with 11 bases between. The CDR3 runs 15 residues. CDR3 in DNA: TGTGCCAGCAGCCAAGATTGGGGCATGAAAGAGACCCAGTACTTC. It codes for CASSQDWGMKETQYF.

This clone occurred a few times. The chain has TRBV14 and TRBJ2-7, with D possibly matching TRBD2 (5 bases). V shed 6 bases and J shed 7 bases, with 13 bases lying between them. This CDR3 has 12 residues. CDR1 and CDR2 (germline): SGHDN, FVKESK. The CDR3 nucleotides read TGTGCCAGCAGTCGGGTCACGGGGGAGCAGTACTTC. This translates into CASSRVTGEQYF.

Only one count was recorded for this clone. DNA of the CDR3: TGTGCCAGCAGCTTAACATCTGGGGCCAACGTCCTGACTTTC. It encodes CASSLTSGANVLTF. This chain links TRBV7-2 with TRBJ2-6; the D is unclear. Germline-derived CDR1 and CDR2 are SGHTA and FQGNSA. V lost 2 bases and J lost 1, with 3 bases in between. This CDR3 comprises 14 residues.

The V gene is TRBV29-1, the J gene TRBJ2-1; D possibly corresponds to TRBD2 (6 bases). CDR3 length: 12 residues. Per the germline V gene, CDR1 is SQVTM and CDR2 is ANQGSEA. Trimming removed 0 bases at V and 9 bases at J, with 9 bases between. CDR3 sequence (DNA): TGCAGCGTTGAAGATGGGAGGATTGAGCAGTTCTTC. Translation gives CSVEDGRIEQFF.

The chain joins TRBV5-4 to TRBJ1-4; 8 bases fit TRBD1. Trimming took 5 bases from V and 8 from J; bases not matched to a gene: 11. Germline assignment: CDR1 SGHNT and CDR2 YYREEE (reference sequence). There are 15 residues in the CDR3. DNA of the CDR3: TGTGCCAGCAGTACCAAGACAGGGGAGGACGAAAAACTGTTTTTT. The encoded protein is CASSTKTGEDEKLFF.

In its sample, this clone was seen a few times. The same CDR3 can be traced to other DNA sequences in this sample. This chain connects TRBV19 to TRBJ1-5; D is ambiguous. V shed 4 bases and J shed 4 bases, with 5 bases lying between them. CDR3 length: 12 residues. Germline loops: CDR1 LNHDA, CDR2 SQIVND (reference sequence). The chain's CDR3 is CASSRRNQPQHF. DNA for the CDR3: TGTGCCAGTAGTAGACGAAATCAGCCCCAGCATTTT.

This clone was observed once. In DNA, the CDR3 is TGTGCCAGCAGTTTTTGGCGGGGTGGGGATACGCAGTATTTT. Translating gives CASSFWRGGDTQYF. This sequence joins TRBV27 and TRBJ2-3; D might be TRBD2 (6 bases). CDR3 size: 14 residues. Germline CDR1 MNHEY, CDR2 SMNVEV (reference sequence). Trimming stripped 3 bases from V and 6 bases from J, with 13 bases between.

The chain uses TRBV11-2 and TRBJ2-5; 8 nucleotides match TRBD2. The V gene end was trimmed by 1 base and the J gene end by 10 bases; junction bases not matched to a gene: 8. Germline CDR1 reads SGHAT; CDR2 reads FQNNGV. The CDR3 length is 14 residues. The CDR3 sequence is CASSLGGISGDQYF. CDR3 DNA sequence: TGTGCCAGCAGCTTAGGGGGTATTAGCGGGGACCAGTACTTC.

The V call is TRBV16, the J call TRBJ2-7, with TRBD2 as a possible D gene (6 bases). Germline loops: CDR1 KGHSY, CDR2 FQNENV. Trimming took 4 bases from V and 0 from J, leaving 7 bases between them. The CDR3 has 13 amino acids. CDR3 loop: CASSPGASYEQYF. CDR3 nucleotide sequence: TGTGCCAGCAGCCCGGGAGCCTCCTACGAGCAGTACTTC.

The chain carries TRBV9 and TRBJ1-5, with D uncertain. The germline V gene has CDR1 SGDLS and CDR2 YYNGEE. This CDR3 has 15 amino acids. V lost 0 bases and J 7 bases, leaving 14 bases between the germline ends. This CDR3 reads CASSVAAGIEQPQHF. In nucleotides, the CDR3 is TGTGCCAGCAGCGTAGCCGCGGGAATCGAACAGCCCCAGCATTTT.

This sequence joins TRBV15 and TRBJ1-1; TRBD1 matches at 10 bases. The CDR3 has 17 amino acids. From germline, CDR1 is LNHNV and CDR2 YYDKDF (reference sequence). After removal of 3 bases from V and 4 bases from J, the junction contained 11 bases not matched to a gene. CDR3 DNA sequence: TGTGCCACCAGCAGGGGCGTGGCGGGACAGGGGATCACTGAAGCTTTCTTT. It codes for CATSRGVAGQGITEAFF.

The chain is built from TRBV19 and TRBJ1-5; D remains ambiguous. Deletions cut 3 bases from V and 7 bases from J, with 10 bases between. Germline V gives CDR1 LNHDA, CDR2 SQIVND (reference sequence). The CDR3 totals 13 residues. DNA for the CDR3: TGTGCCAGTAGTATGCCGGGATGGCAGCCCCAGCATTTT. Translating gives CASSMPGWQPQHF.

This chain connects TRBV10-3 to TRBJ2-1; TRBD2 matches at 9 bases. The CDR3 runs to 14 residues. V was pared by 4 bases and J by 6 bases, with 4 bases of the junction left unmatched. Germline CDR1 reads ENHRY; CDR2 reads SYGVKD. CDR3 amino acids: CAISGREGRNEQFF. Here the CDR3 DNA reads TGTGCCATCAGTGGGCGGGAGGGCCGCAATGAGCAGTTCTTC.

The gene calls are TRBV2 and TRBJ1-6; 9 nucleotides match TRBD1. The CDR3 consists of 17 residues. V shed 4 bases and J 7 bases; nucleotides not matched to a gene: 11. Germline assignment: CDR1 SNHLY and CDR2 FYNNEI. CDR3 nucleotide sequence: TGTGCCAGCAGTGTGGGGAGGACAGGGGTAGTGAATTCACCCCTCCACTTT. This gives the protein CASSVGRTGVVNSPLHF.

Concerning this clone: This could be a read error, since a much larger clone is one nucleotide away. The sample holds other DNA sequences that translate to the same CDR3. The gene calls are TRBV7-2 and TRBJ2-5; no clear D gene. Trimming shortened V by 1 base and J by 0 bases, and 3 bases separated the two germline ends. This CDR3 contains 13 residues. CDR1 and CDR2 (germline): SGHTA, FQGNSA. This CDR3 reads CASSLGYQETQYF. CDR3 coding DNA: TGTGCCAGCAGCTTAGGATACCAAGAGACCCAGTACTTC. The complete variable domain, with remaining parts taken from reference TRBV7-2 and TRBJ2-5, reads GAGVSQSPSNKVTEKGKDVELRCDPISGHTALYWYRQSLGQGLEFLIYFQGNSAPDKSGLPSDRFSAERTGGSVSTLTIQRTQQEDSAVYLCASSLGYQETQYFGPGTRLLVL.

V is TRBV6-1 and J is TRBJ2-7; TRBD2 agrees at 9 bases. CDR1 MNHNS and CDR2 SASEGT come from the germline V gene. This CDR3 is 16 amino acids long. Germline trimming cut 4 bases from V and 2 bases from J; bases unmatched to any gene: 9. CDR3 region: CASSAPRLAETYEQYF. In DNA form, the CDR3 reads TGTGCCAGCAGTGCGCCCAGACTAGCGGAGACCTACGAGCAGTACTTC.

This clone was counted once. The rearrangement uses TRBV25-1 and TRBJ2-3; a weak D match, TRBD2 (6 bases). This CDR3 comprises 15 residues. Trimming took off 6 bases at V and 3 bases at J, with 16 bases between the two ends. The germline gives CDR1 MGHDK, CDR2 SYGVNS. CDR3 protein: CASSSSRGWTDTQYF. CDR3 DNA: TGTGCCAGCAGCTCCTCCCGGGGGTGGACAGATACGCAGTATTTT.